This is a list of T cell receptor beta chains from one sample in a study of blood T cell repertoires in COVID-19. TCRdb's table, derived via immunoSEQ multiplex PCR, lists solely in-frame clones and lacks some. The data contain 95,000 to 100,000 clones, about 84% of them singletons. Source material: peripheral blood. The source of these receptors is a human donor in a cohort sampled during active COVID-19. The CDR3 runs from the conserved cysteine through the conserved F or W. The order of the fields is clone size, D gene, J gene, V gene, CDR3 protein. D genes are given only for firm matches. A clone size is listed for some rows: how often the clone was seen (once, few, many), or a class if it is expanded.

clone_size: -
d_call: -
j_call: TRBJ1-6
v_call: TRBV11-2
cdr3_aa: CASSLFRLNYNSPLHF

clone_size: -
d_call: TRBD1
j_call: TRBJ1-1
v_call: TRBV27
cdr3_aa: CASSLSTGAGTEAFF

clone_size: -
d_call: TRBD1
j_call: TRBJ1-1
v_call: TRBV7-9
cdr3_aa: CASSRQTTGGVTSAFF

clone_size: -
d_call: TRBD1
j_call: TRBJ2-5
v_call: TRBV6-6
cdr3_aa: CASSSTTGGSETQYF

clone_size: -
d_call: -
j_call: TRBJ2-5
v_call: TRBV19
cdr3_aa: CATQQPGRETQYF

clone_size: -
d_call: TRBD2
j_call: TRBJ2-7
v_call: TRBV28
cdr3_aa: CASNRAGASYEQYF

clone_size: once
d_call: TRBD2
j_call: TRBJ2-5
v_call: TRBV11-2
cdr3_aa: CASSLARTSGPETQYF

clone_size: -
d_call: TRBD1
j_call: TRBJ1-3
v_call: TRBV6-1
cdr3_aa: CASSEQGAAGNTIYF

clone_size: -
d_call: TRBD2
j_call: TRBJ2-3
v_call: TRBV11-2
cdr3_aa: CASSPWGSGGTDTQYF

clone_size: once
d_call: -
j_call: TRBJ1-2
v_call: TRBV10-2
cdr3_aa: CASSEPGGNGYTF

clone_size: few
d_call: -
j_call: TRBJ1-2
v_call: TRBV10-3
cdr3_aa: CAISAGGGQFYGYTF

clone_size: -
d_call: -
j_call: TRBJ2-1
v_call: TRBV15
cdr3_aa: CATSRTPSLWEFF